The sequence of this TCR beta chain was determined in a study of T cells after yellow fever vaccination. Across the whole study: Fractions of low cell number were prepared using SMART-Seq v4 Ultra Low Input.

This clonotype was picked up many times. TCRdb used MiXCR to reprocess the 5' RACE reads, holding one entry per CDR3 protein. The table includes over 300,000 distinct CDR3 sequences, around 3.6% detected once. The CDR3 contains 16 residues. Trimming cost V 3 bases and J 0 bases, with 12 bases left between them. The V gene's germline CDR1 is SGHRS and CDR2 YFSETQ. The source of this sequence is a man between 18 and 35 years old who received the YFV17D yellow fever vaccine. The chain recombines TRBV5-1 with TRBJ2-2; the D gene is possibly TRBD2 (6 bases). The specimen was PBMCs, collected on the day of the yellow fever booster vaccination. CDR3 residues: CASSWEPGANTGELFF. CDR3 nucleotides: TGCGCCAGCAGCTGGGAACCGGGAGCGAACACCGGGGAGCTGTTTTTT. The full variable domain, with the rest looked up from reference TRBV5-1 and TRBJ2-2, is KAGVTQTPRYLIKTRGQQVTLSCSPISGHRSVSWYQQTPGQGLQFLFEYFSETQRNKGNFPGRFSGRQFSNSRSEMNVSTLELGDSALYLCASSWEPGANTGELFFGEGSRLTVL.